The 28 T cell receptor beta chains given below trace back to one sample, sequenced in a study of T cells in Graves' hyperthyroidism and ophthalmopathy. It was RNA transcripts that yielded the amplified TCR beta CDR3 regions. RT-PCR in the first round (using the HTBI primer set) targeted the TCR CDR3. TCRdb re-derived calls from the multiplex PCR reads in MiXCR, one entry per CDR3 protein. Of hundreds of thousands of distinct CDR3 sequences listed, roughly 14% were seen once; the top ten hold about 12%. The specimen sequenced was blood. Receptors originate from a man younger than 35 with Graves' ophthalmopathy.

This chain links TRBV4-1 with TRBJ2-2; D is possibly TRBD1 (5 bases). V was cut by 1 base and J by 4 bases, with 13 bases left in between. The CDR3 totals 16 residues. Germline CDR1 and CDR2: MGHRA and YSYEKL. CDR3 DNA: TGCGCCAGCAGCCAAGTTGTTAATAGGGGCACCGGGGAGCTGTTTTTT. Its protein is CASSQVVNRGTGELFF.

Note on this clonotype: A single base separates this from a much larger clone, so it may be a read error. This chain uses TRBV11-2 with TRBJ1-2; D possibly corresponds to TRBD1 (5 bases). Germline CDR1 and CDR2: SGHAT and FQNNGV. There are 15 residues in the CDR3. Here the CDR3 DNA reads TGTGCCAGCAGCCCCGGGGCAGGGAGTTCGTATGGCTACGCCTTC. The encoded protein is CASSPGAGSSYGYAF. The full variable domain, completed using reference TRBV11-2 and TRBJ1-2, is EAGVAQSPRYKIIEKRQSVAFWCNPISGHATLYWYQQILGQGPKLLIQFQNNGVVDDSQLPKDRFSAERLKGVDSTLKIQPAKLEDSAVYLCASSPGAGSSYGYAFGSGTRLTVV.

This clonotype has ten or more counts. The chain uses TRBV10-1 and TRBJ2-3; 9 positions agree with TRBD2. Unmatched junction bases numbered 7, after V lost 5 bases and J lost 7 bases. The CDR3 sequence is 14 residues long. From germline, CDR1 is WNHNN and CDR2 SYGVQD (reference sequence). The CDR3 region is CASSRAGGENTQYF. CDR3 DNA: TGCGCCAGCAGTAGAGCGGGGGGCGAGAATACGCAGTATTTT.

The chain links TRBV19 to TRBJ2-1, with TRBD2 matching over 7 bases. The CDR3 covers 14 residues. J was trimmed by 4 bases and V by 1 base; bases with no gene match: 1. The germline V gene encodes CDR1 LNHDA and CDR2 SQIVND (reference sequence). Here the CDR3 reads CASSIGREYNEQFF. Written as DNA, the CDR3 is TGTGCCAGTAGTATAGGGCGGGAGTACAATGAGCAGTTCTTC.

This clonotype has just a few counts. The V gene is TRBV30, the J gene TRBJ2-3; 9 nucleotides match TRBD2. In germline, CDR1 is GTSNPN, CDR2 SVGIG (reference sequence). CDR3 length: 14 amino acids. V lost 3 bases and J lost 2; bases outside the gene matches: 3. The CDR3: CAWSLAGTTDTQYF. The DNA of the CDR3 is TGTGCCTGGAGCCTAGCGGGGACCACAGATACGCAGTATTTT.

This clonotype was observed many times. The chain combines TRBV20-1 with TRBJ1-4; D remains ambiguous. CDR3 length: 13 amino acids. Per the germline V gene, CDR1 is DFQATT and CDR2 is SNEGSKA (reference sequence). V gave up 2 bases and J gave up 4 bases, with 8 bases separating them. As DNA, the CDR3 is TGCAGTGCTAGACGGGGAGATAATGAAAAACTGTTTTTT. Protein product: CSARRGDNEKLFF.

Comments on this clonotype: This may be a read error: a much more frequent sequence differs by one nucleotide. This chain joins TRBV6-1 and TRBJ1-1; 11 nucleotides line up with TRBD1. V lost 6 bases and J lost 4; bases outside the gene matches: 4. The CDR3 is 14 residues long. CDR1 is MNHNS and CDR2 is SASEGT in the germline V gene. The CDR3 DNA reads as TGTGCCAGCAGATCCGGGACAGGGGGCACTGAAGCTTTCTTT. Protein: CASRSGTGGTEAFF.

CDR3 protein: CSVELPGRSYEQYF. DNA of the CDR3: TGCAGCGTTGAATTACCGGGACGAAGCTACGAGCAGTACTTC. The chain joins TRBV29-1 to TRBJ2-7; D may be TRBD1 or TRBD2 (5 bases each). Trimming took 2 bases from V and 3 from J, leaving 14 bases between them. This CDR3 has 14 residues. Germline V lookup: CDR1 SQVTM, CDR2 ANQGSEA.

This clonotype was seen repeatedly, ten times or more. The V and J genes are TRBV5-1 and TRBJ1-1; 10 positions agree with TRBD1. Per germline, CDR1 SGHRS and CDR2 YFSETQ. The CDR3 is 15 amino acids. With V trimmed by 4 bases and J by 1 base, 4 bases remained unmatched. The CDR3 is CASSTGQGTNTEAFF. As DNA, the CDR3 is TGCGCCAGCAGCACGGGACAGGGGACGAACACTGAAGCTTTCTTT.

This clonotype was seen many times. The V gene is TRBV13, the J gene TRBJ2-3; the match to TRBD2 covers 7 bases. The CDR3 covers 15 residues. The V segment lost 4 bases and the J segment 2 bases; nucleotides outside the gene matches: 6. Germline V CDR1 and CDR2: PRHDT, FYEKMQ (reference sequence). CDR3 sequence (DNA): TGTGCCAGCAGCTCCGGGACTACTTACACAGATACGCAGTATTTT. Translating gives CASSSGTTYTDTQYF.

The chain joins TRBV19 to TRBJ1-4; possibly TRBD1 for D (6 bases). There are 14 residues in the CDR3. The V end was cut by 7 bases, the J end by 6 bases, with 15 bases between. Germline V gene data show CDR1 as LNHDA and CDR2 as SQIVND (reference sequence). The CDR3 coding sequence is TGTGCCAGTACTAAACAGGGAAGAGATGAAAAACTGTTTTTT. Residues: CASTKQGRDEKLFF.

This clonotype was seen more than once but under ten times. V usage is TRBV6-1 and J usage is TRBJ2-1, with TRBD2 as a possible D gene (6 bases). Germline values: CDR1 MNHNS, CDR2 SASEGT. CDR3 size: 16 residues. V was shortened by 6 bases and J by 5 bases, with 20 bases between the two germline ends. The CDR3 here is CASRGLRAGNHNEQFF. The CDR3 DNA sequence: TGTGCCAGCAGGGGACTCAGAGCGGGCAACCACAATGAGCAGTTCTTC.

In DNA form, the CDR3 reads TGTGCCAGCAGCTTTATTGGAAACATTCAGTACTTC. This gives the protein CASSFIGNIQYF. The chain joins TRBV7-8 to TRBJ2-4; D remains unclear. Germline CDR1 is SGHVS and CDR2 is FQNEAQ. CDR3 length: 12 amino acids. V gave up 3 bases and J gave up 6 bases, with 6 bases separating them.

Concerning this clonotype: With a much larger clone just one base away, this may be a read error. The genes are TRBV29-1 and TRBJ2-5; 8 bases are shared with TRBD1. CDR1 is SQVTM, CDR2 ANQGSEA, per germline. After removal of 5 bases from V and 3 bases from J, the junction contained 2 bases not matched to a gene. The CDR3 runs 12 residues. The DNA of the CDR3 is TGCAGCGTTCAGGGGGCAGAAGAGACCCAGTACTTC. It specifies CSVQGAEETQYF. Variable domain in full (rest from reference TRBV29-1 and TRBJ2-5): SAVISQKPSRDICQRGTSLTIQCQVDSQVTMMFWYRQQPGQSLTLIATANQGSEATYESGFVIDKFPISRPNLTFSTLTVSNMSPEDSSIYLCSVQGAEETQYFGPGTRLLVL.

This clonotype was observed many times. V usage is TRBV12-3 or TRBV12-4 and J usage is TRBJ1-2, with 9 bases aligning to TRBD1. The V and J ends lost 5 bases and 8 bases, in that order; junction bases with no gene match: 6. This CDR3 comprises 13 residues. Written as DNA, the CDR3 is TGTGCCAGCAGTGTCCGGGACAGGGCAGGCTACACCTTC. Amino acid sequence: CASSVRDRAGYTF.

This clonotype has a count of ten or more. The rearrangement links TRBV20-1 to TRBJ1-6; TRBD1 agrees at 7 bases. The CDR3 has 14 amino acids. Trimming removed 0 bases from V and 8 bases from J; junction bases left unmatched: 4. Looked up from germline, CDR1 is DFQATT and CDR2 is SNEGSKA (reference sequence). CDR3 sequence: CSARDGTVDSPLHF. CDR3 in DNA: TGCAGTGCTAGAGACGGGACAGTGGATTCACCCCTCCACTTT.

This clonotype has at least ten counts. The V and J genes are TRBV12-3 or TRBV12-4 and TRBJ2-7, with D possibly being TRBD1 (5 bases). This CDR3 spans 13 amino acids. The germline V and J ends were trimmed by 4 bases and 6 bases, with 13 bases remaining between them. This CDR3 reads CASSSSIRGEQYF. CDR3 in DNA: TGTGCCAGCAGTTCCTCGATTAGGGGCGAGCAGTACTTC.

There are many counts of this clonotype. The chain employs TRBV6-2 or TRBV6-3 and TRBJ2-5; 11 positions agree with TRBD2. With V trimmed by 5 bases and J by 2 bases, 10 bases remained unmatched. Germline CDR1 is MNHEY and CDR2 is SVGEGT. There are 17 residues in the CDR3. As DNA, the CDR3 is TGTGCCAGCAGTGACTTTAGCGGGAGGGTACTACAAGAGACCCAGTACTTC. Amino acids: CASSDFSGRVLQETQYF.

This clonotype has a handful of counts. CDR3 sequence: CASRGDSASYEQYF. The CDR3 region has the DNA TGCGCCAGCAGGGGGGATAGTGCCTCCTACGAGCAGTACTTC. The rearrangement joins TRBV5-1 to TRBJ2-7; D possibly matches TRBD1 or TRBD2 (5 bases each). Germline assignment: CDR1 SGHRS and CDR2 YFSETQ. The CDR3 consists of 14 residues. The V gene lost 5 bases and the J gene lost 0 bases, with 12 bases spanning the gap.

This clonotype was recorded many times. J is TRBJ1-2 and V is TRBV12-3 or TRBV12-4; D gene uncertain. The length of the CDR3 is 14 residues. Trimming took 5 bases from V and 1 from J, leaving 11 bases between them. Here the CDR3 DNA reads TGTGCCAGCAGTAGTAGAGGTTATAACTATGGCTACACCTTC. It is translated as CASSSRGYNYGYTF.

This chain connects TRBV29-1 to TRBJ2-1, with TRBD2 matching 9 bases. V lost 7 bases to trimming and J lost 9 bases; unmatched junction nucleotides: 10. Germline V gives CDR1 SQVTM, CDR2 ANQGSEA. The CDR3 loop spans 13 amino acids. This chain's CDR3 is CSAASSGSSEQFF. DNA for the CDR3: TGCAGCGCCGCTAGTAGCGGGAGTTCTGAGCAGTTCTTC.

This clonotype has just a few counts. The chain employs TRBV6-1 and TRBJ2-7, with 9 nucleotides matching TRBD2. Germline CDR1 MNHNS, CDR2 SASEGT. J was trimmed by 1 base and V by 3 bases; bases with no gene match: 7. The CDR3 is made up of 16 amino acids. The CDR3: CASSDFSGGGSYEQYF. The CDR3 nucleotides read TGTGCCAGCAGTGATTTTAGCGGGGGAGGTTCCTACGAGCAGTACTTC.

The chain uses TRBV18 and TRBJ2-5; weak D call: TRBD1 (6 bases). V shed 6 bases and J shed 5 bases, with 19 bases lying between them. CDR1 is KGHSH and CDR2 is LQKENI in the germline V gene. This CDR3 spans 15 amino acids. CDR3 in DNA: TGTGCCAGCTCTCTACCCCCAGGGGCCGTGGAGACCCAGTACTTC. This encodes CASSLPPGAVETQYF.

The table lists this clonotype with many counts. The CDR3 sequence: CSARVAGTRFLETQYF. The DNA for the CDR3 is TGCAGTGCTAGAGTGGCGGGGACTAGGTTTTTGGAGACCCAGTACTTC. This rearrangement joins TRBV20-1 to TRBJ2-5, with 8 bases fitting TRBD2. J lost 5 bases, V lost 1 base, and 12 bases had no gene match. The germline CDR1 and CDR2 sequences are DFQATT and SNEGSKA (reference sequence). CDR3 length: 16 residues.

This clonotype has at least ten counts. The CDR3 reads CASSQETGGAPGNEQYF. The CDR3 nucleotides read TGTGCCAGCAGCCAAGAAACGGGAGGCGCACCGGGTAACGAGCAGTACTTC. The chain combines TRBV3-1 with TRBJ2-7; 7 bases are a match to TRBD2. Germline assignment: CDR1 LGHDT and CDR2 YNNKEL (reference sequence). The CDR3 covers 17 residues. The junction had 13 bases not matched to a gene; V was cut back by 0 bases and J by 5 bases.

At least ten counts were recorded for this clonotype. The V call is TRBV2, the J call TRBJ1-5; tentative D call: TRBD1 (6 bases). Trimming removed 9 bases at V and 7 bases at J, with 19 bases between. The CDR3 is 14 amino acids. Germline CDR1 SNHLY, CDR2 FYNNEI. This CDR3 reads CASKDSYEGQPQHF. The CDR3 DNA reads as TGTGCCAGTAAGGACAGTTACGAGGGGCAGCCCCAGCATTTT.

This clonotype was seen only a few times. The genes are TRBV7-9 and TRBJ2-7; either TRBD1 or TRBD2 may supply D (6 bases each). Trimming removed 11 bases from V and 5 bases from J, with 19 bases in between. CDR1 SEHNR and CDR2 FQNEAQ come from the germline V gene (reference sequence). The CDR3 loop spans 13 amino acids. The CDR3: CAGGRGRDHEQYF. The DNA for the CDR3 is TGTGCCGGGGGCCGGGGGCGCGACCACGAGCAGTACTTC.

CDR3 in amino acids: CASRWGKTNEKLFF. The DNA of the CDR3 is TGTGCCAGCAGGTGGGGGAAGACTAATGAAAAACTGTTTTTT. The chain recombines TRBV6-1 with TRBJ1-4, with D possibly being TRBD1 (5 bases). The germline CDR1 and CDR2 sequences are MNHNS and SASEGT. The CDR3 spans 14 residues. V lost 6 bases and J lost 2, with 10 bases in between.